This TCR beta chain was documented in a study of T cell changes during pregnancy in multiple sclerosis. This CDR3 spans 15 amino acids. Trimming removed 4 bases from V and 0 bases from J; junction bases left unmatched: 5. CDR1 and CDR2 (germline): SGHKS, YYEKEE (reference sequence). Clones were sequenced by immunoSEQ multiplex PCR, and TCRdb holds only the in-frame ones, with some missing. The top ten hold roughly 2.6% of the sample, which has about 77,000 clones, more than 85% seen once. The J gene is TRBJ1-1, the V gene TRBV5-5; 8 nucleotides match TRBD1. The sequenced sample was peripheral blood, obtained after pregnancy. This sequence originates from a female donor in good health, enrolled as a control in a pregnancy study. CDR3 protein: CASSLWTGLNTEAFF. CDR3 nucleotides: TGTGCCAGCAGCCTATGGACAGGGTTGAACACTGAAGCTTTCTTT.